Listed below are T cell receptor beta chains from one sample, sequenced in a study of cytomegalovirus exposure and HLA in healthy donors. Assay: immunoSEQ multiplex PCR; the TCRdb copy retains only in-frame clones and omits some. The sample includes fewer than 130,000 clones, 70% of them seen just once. Sequenced: PBMCs. The receptors stem from a man aged 40-49 years in good health and CMV-seropositive. The CDR3 runs from the conserved cysteine through the conserved F or W. The D gene is left open where the match is weak. Clone size is shown for a subset of rows, as once, few, many or a class of expanded clone.

clone_size,d_call,v_call,j_call,cdr3_aa,cdr3_nt
.,TRBD2,TRBV28,TRBJ2-7,CASLAGHSYEQYF,TGTGCCAGCCTAGCGGGCCACTCCTACGAGCAGTACTTC
once,.,TRBV2,TRBJ2-5,CASSDAGLETQYF,TGTGCCAGCAGTGATGCGGGTTTGGAGACCCAGTACTTC
.,TRBD2,TRBV19,TRBJ2-1,CASTKGPSGRLGSYNEQFF,TGTGCCAGTACCAAGGGGCCTAGCGGGAGACTCGGCTCCTACAATGAGCAGTTCTTC
few,.,TRBV30,TRBJ2-1,CAWSVLETRPYNEQFF,TGTGCCTGGAGTGTACTGGAGACTAGACCCTACAATGAGCAGTTCTTC
few,TRBD1,TRBV19,TRBJ2-7,CASSETGVYEQYF,TGTGCCAGTTCCGAGACAGGGGTCTACGAGCAGTACTTC
.,.,TRBV6-5,TRBJ2-7,CASSGSSYEQYF,TGTGCCAGCAGTGGCAGCTCCTACGAGCAGTACTTC
once,TRBD2,TRBV28,TRBJ2-5,CASSSAGGPGTATQYF,TGTGCCAGCAGTTCAGCGGGAGGGCCCGGGACAGCGACCCAGTACTTC
.,.,TRBV7-2,TRBJ1-5,CASSYGVNQPQHF,TGTGCCAGCAGTTACGGGGTCAATCAGCCCCAGCATTTT
.,.,TRBV7-9,TRBJ2-3,CASSPGTLSTDTQYF,TGTGCCAGCAGCCCCGGGACTTTAAGCACAGATACGCAGTATTTT
.,TRBD1,TRBV5-1,TRBJ1-4,CASSLDRGPEKLFF,TGCGCCAGCAGCCTCGACAGGGGGCCTGAAAAACTGTTTTTT
.,TRBD2,TRBV25-1,TRBJ2-5,CASSLAGDRTQYF,TGTGCCAGCAGTCTAGCGGGAGACAGGACCCAGTACTTC
.,.,TRBV5-1,TRBJ2-7,CASSLVSVSYEQYF,TGCGCCAGCAGCTTGGTTTCGGTTTCCTACGAGCAGTACTTC
.,.,TRBV7-9,TRBJ1-1,CPSSPSSATEAFF,TGTCCCAGCAGCCCTAGCTCGGCCACTGAAGCTTTCTTT
.,TRBD2,TRBV4-1,TRBJ2-1,CASSQGTSPEQFF,TGCGCCAGCAGCCAAGGGACTAGCCCTGAGCAGTTCTTC
.,.,TRBV25-1,TRBJ2-3,CASSYSTDTQYF,TGTGCCAGCAGCTATTCCACAGATACGCAGTATTTT
.,.,TRBV6-4,TRBJ1-4,CASSEQKRLINEKLFF,TGTGCCAGCAGTGAGCAAAAGCGGCTCATTAATGAAAAACTGTTTTTT
few,TRBD1,TRBV5-1,TRBJ2-7,CASSLGQGATYEQYF,TGCGCCAGCAGCTTGGGACAGGGAGCCACCTACGAGCAGTACTTC
.,TRBD1,TRBV19,TRBJ1-5,CASSEGATGNQPQHF,TGTGCCAGTAGCGAGGGGGCTACGGGCAATCAGCCCCAGCATTTT
once,TRBD2,TRBV7-2,TRBJ2-2,CASSPGLANTGELFF,TGTGCCAGCAGCCCAGGACTAGCGAACACCGGGGAGCTGTTTTTT
.,.,TRBV6-4,TRBJ1-5,CASSVRQFQPQHF,TGTGCCAGCAGTGTACGACAGTTTCAGCCCCAGCATTTT
.,TRBD1,TRBV7-2,TRBJ1-2,CASSLGVGTGVYGYTF,TGTGCCAGCAGCTTAGGGGTCGGGACAGGGGTATACGGCTACACCTTC
once,.,TRBV27,TRBJ2-7,CASSLSSQGPYEQYF,TGTGCCAGCAGTTTATCATCACAGGGACCCTACGAGCAGTACTTC
.,TRBD2,TRBV30,TRBJ2-7,CAWNGGLGEQYF,TGTGCCTGGAACGGAGGACTAGGTGAGCAGTACTTC
.,TRBD1,TRBV5-6,TRBJ2-2,CASSLLSDRAGVGELFF,TGTGCCAGCAGCTTGTTATCGGACAGGGCTGGGGTCGGGGAGCTGTTTTTT
.,.,TRBV4-1,TRBJ1-2,CASSQSGLSYGYTF,TGCGCCAGCAGCCAATCAGGGTTGAGCTATGGCTACACCTTC
.,TRBD1,TRBV7-9,TRBJ1-4,CASSLPTGTANEKLFF,TGTGCCAGCAGCCTACCAACCGGGACAGCTAATGAAAAACTGTTTTTT
.,TRBD1,TRBV30,TRBJ1-1,CACAGTGNTEAFF,TGTGCCTGCGCCGGGACAGGGAACACTGAAGCTTTCTTT
.,TRBD2,TRBV6-5,TRBJ2-1,CASSLLAGGYNEQFF,TGTGCCAGCAGCCTTCTAGCGGGAGGCTACAATGAGCAGTTCTTC
.,.,TRBV19,TRBJ1-1,CASSRGRGTNTEAFF,TGTGCCAGTAGTCGAGGCAGGGGAACGAACACTGAAGCTTTCTTT
once,TRBD1,TRBV10-2,TRBJ1-1,CASSTGVATEAFF,TGCGCCAGCAGTACAGGGGTCGCGACTGAAGCTTTCTTT
.,TRBD1,TRBV5-1,TRBJ1-2,CASSAGQGLDGYTF,TGCGCCAGCAGCGCGGGACAGGGGTTGGATGGCTACACCTTC
.,TRBD2,TRBV5-1,TRBJ2-3,CASRTSESDTQYF,TGCGCCAGCAGGACTAGCGAGTCGGATACGCAGTATTTT
.,.,TRBV28,TRBJ2-1,CASGLGRNEQFF,TGTGCCAGCGGACTGGGGAGAAATGAGCAGTTCTTC
once,.,TRBV18,TRBJ2-6,CASSPTYSGANVLTF,TGTGCCAGCTCACCAACCTACTCTGGGGCCAACGTCCTGACTTTC
.,.,TRBV18,TRBJ2-7,CASSPGTSYEQYF,TGTGCCAGCTCACCGGGGACTTCCTACGAGCAGTACTTC
.,.,TRBV7-9,TRBJ1-4,CASSPGQREKLFF,TGTGCCAGCAGCCCAGGACAGAGGGAAAAACTGTTTTTT
few,TRBD1,TRBV6-5,TRBJ2-2,CASNPGQGNTGELFF,TGTGCCAGCAACCCGGGACAGGGCAACACCGGGGAGCTGTTTTTT
.,.,TRBV30,TRBJ1-6,CAWGSGFGNSPLHF,TGTGCCTGGGGATCAGGGTTTGGTAATTCACCCCTCCACTTT
once,TRBD1,TRBV4-1,TRBJ1-2,CASSQDRGNYGYTF,TGCGCCAGCAGCCAAGACAGGGGGAACTATGGCTACACCTTC
.,.,TRBV28,TRBJ1-5,CASSLAGSEGQPQHF,TGTGCCAGCAGTTTAGCAGGGTCGGAGGGTCAGCCCCAGCATTTT
.,.,TRBV7-2,TRBJ2-3,CASTFGYTDTQYF,TGTGCCAGCACCTTCGGGTACACAGATACGCAGTATTTT
.,.,TRBV28,TRBJ1-1,CASSSGAVYTEAFF,TGTGCCAGCAGCTCAGGGGCAGTGTACACTGAAGCTTTCTTT
.,.,TRBV10-3,TRBJ1-1,CATRDCGMGTEAFF,TGTGCCACCCGGGACTGCGGGATGGGCACTGAAGCTTTCTTT